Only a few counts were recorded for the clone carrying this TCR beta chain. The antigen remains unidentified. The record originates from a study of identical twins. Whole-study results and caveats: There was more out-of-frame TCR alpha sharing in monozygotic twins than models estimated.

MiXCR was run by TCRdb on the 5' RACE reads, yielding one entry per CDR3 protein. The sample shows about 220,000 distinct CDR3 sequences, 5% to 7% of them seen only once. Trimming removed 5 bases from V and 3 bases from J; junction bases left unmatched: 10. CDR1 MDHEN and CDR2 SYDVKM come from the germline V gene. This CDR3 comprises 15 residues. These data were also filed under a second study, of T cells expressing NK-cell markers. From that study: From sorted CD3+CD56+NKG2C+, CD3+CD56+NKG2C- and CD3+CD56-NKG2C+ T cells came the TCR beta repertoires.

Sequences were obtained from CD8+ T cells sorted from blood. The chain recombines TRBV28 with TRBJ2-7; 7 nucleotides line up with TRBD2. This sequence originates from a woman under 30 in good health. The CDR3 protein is CASSPGRRERYEQYF. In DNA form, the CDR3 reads TGTGCCAGCAGTCCTGGTCGGCGGGAGCGCTACGAGCAGTACTTC.